The 32 T cell receptor beta chains below all came from one sample that was sequenced in a study of post-analysis software for immune sequencing data. Each TCR beta cDNA library carried unique molecular identifiers. One entry per CDR3 protein, called by TCRdb with MiXCR from the PCR reads. The sample shows about 820,000 distinct CDR3 sequences, approximately 50% of them seen only once. Antigens of these TCRs are unknown. Study-wide points: Roughly 5 TRBV segments (TRBV5-6, TRBV5-1 and TRBV20-1 among them) occurred more frequently in patients than in controls.

Sequenced: blood. The source is a girl aged 10-17 years with multiple sclerosis.

The V and J genes are TRBV7-6 and TRBJ2-1; TRBD1 might be the D (5 bases). The germline CDR1 and CDR2 sequences are SGHVS and FNYEAQ. The V end was cut by 4 bases, the J end by 4 bases, with 11 bases between. The CDR3 covers 14 residues. CDR3 sequence: CASSWRRGYNEQFF. CDR3 coding DNA: TGTGCCAGCAGCTGGAGAAGGGGTTACAATGAGCAGTTCTTC. Variable domain in full (rest from reference TRBV7-6 and TRBJ2-1): GAGVSQSPRYKVTKRGQDVALRCDPISGHVSLYWYRQALGQGPEFLTYFNYEAQQDKSGLPNDRFSAERPEGSISTLTIQRTEQRDSAMYRCASSWRRGYNEQFFGPGTRLTVL.

The J gene is TRBJ2-1, the V gene TRBV5-1, with D tentatively TRBD1 or TRBD2 (6 bases each). Per the germline V gene, CDR1 is SGHRS and CDR2 is YFSETQ. The V and J ends lost 5 bases and 0 bases respectively, with 9 bases between them. The CDR3 runs to 14 residues. CDR3 in DNA: TGCGCCAGCAGGAGGGGGGACTCCTACAATGAGCAGTTCTTC. Encoded protein: CASRRGDSYNEQFF.

V and J are TRBV2 and TRBJ2-3; D call uncertain. V was pared by 6 bases and J by 2 bases, with 12 bases between. This CDR3 contains 14 residues. From germline, CDR1 is SNHLY and CDR2 FYNNEI. This CDR3 is CASSELAITDTQYF. The DNA of the CDR3 is TGTGCCAGCAGCGAATTGGCAATCACAGATACGCAGTATTTT.

Concerning this clonotype itself: An end of the junction differs from the germline gene, which may be a read error. This chain links TRBV29-1 with TRBJ2-7, with 9 bases that match TRBD1. The germline CDR1 and CDR2 sequences are SQVTM and ANQGSEA. The CDR3 is 14 amino acids. The DNA for the CDR3 is TGCAGCGTCCTCCCCGGGACAGGGACCTACGGGCAGTACTTC. Amino acids: CSVLPGTGTYGQYF.

The genes are TRBV7-3 and TRBJ2-1, with 13 bases matching TRBD2. This CDR3 has 17 amino acids. Germline trimming cut 0 bases from V and 6 bases from J; bases unmatched to any gene: 5. Germline V gene sequence: CDR1 SGHTA, CDR2 FQGTGA. For the CDR3, the DNA is TGTGCCAGCAGCTTAACGCCGGGACTAGCGGGGCCCAATGAGCAGTTCTTC. It codes for CASSLTPGLAGPNEQFF.

This clonotype was counted only a few times. The V and J genes are TRBV11-1 and TRBJ1-2, with D hard to call. V lost 5 bases, J lost 4 bases, and 14 bases lay in between. Germline V gene sequence: CDR1 SGHAT, CDR2 FQDESV (reference sequence). CDR3 length: 14 residues. CDR3 sequence: CASSPQNGIYGYTF. CDR3 nucleotides: TGTGCCAGCAGCCCTCAGAACGGAATCTATGGCTACACCTTC.

V usage is TRBV12-5 and J usage is TRBJ2-7; D perhaps matches TRBD1 (8 bases). Germline-derived CDR1 and CDR2 are LGHNT and FRNRAP. Trimming shortened V by 1 base and J by 5 bases, and 12 bases separated the two germline ends. This CDR3 is built from 14 residues. DNA of the CDR3: TGTGCTAGTGGTTTGGGGACAGGGAGGGACGAGCAGTACTTC. Protein sequence: CASGLGTGRDEQYF.

This clonotype showed up just once. The rearrangement uses TRBV5-1 and TRBJ1-1; possible D gene TRBD1, 5 bases. The CDR3 sequence is 16 residues long. V lost 0 bases and J 0 bases, leaving 12 bases between the germline ends. Germline CDR1 and CDR2: SGHRS and YFSETQ. In DNA, the CDR3 is TGCGCCAGCAGCTTGGGGTCTGGGGGGATGAACACTGAAGCTTTCTTT. It encodes CASSLGSGGMNTEAFF.

The chain is built from TRBV15 and TRBJ2-1, with 7 bases aligning to TRBD2. The junction had 16 bases not matched to a gene; V was cut back by 0 bases and J by 2 bases. Germline CDR1 is LNHNV and CDR2 is YYDKDF (reference sequence). This CDR3 is 20 amino acids long. The DNA for the CDR3 is TGTGCCACCAGCAGAGATCCGCCTGGAGGAGTGGGGGGGACCTACAATGAGCAGTTCTTC. Amino acid sequence: CATSRDPPGGVGGTYNEQFF.

The chain joins TRBV4-1 to TRBJ2-7; D perhaps matches TRBD1 (5 bases). CDR3 length equals 15 residues. The ends were cut back, 0 bases at V and 2 bases at J, with 11 bases in the middle. Germline CDR1 is MGHRA and CDR2 is YSYEKL. CDR3 protein: CASSQEPGITYEQYF. The DNA of the CDR3 is TGCGCCAGCAGCCAAGAACCAGGGATAACCTACGAGCAGTACTTC.

This clonotype was counted between two and nine times. The rearrangement uses TRBV29-1 and TRBJ2-5, with a possible D match to TRBD2 (6 bases). Germline CDR1 and CDR2: SQVTM and ANQGSEA. The CDR3 totals 13 residues. V dropped 5 bases and J dropped 5 bases, with 15 bases sitting between them. The CDR3 protein is CSVLPRSGETQYF. In DNA, the CDR3 is TGCAGCGTTCTACCTCGGAGCGGGGAGACCCAGTACTTC.

This rearrangement joins TRBV27 to TRBJ1-6; D not resolved. CDR3 length equals 13 residues. Germline V CDR1 and CDR2: MNHEY, SMNVEV (reference sequence). V was pared by 9 bases and J by 4 bases, with 10 bases between. CDR3 sequence reads: CARAGAYNSPLHF. DNA of the CDR3: TGTGCCAGAGCAGGCGCGTATAATTCACCCCTCCACTTT.

This clonotype has just a few counts. The CDR3 here is CASSEAVTYEQYF. The DNA of the CDR3 is TGTGCCAGCAGTGAAGCGGTAACCTACGAGCAGTACTTC. This chain links TRBV6-1 with TRBJ2-7; D gene unclear. CDR3 length: 13 residues. CDR1 is MNHNS, CDR2 SASEGT, per germline. Trimming removed 0 bases from V and 2 bases from J, with 5 bases in between.

The chain joins TRBV11-2 to TRBJ1-5; D is uncertain. Per germline, CDR1 SGHAT and CDR2 FQNNGV. CDR3 length: 13 amino acids. The ends were cut back, 2 bases at V and 6 bases at J, with 8 bases in the middle. CDR3: CASSLLFGQPQHF. CDR3 DNA: TGTGCCAGCAGCTTATTATTCGGTCAGCCCCAGCATTTT.

This clonotype was observed a handful of times. The chain combines TRBV5-6 with TRBJ1-1, with D possibly being TRBD1 (5 bases). The germline V and J ends were trimmed by 3 bases and 4 bases, with 10 bases remaining between them. Germline assignment: CDR1 SGHDT and CDR2 YYEEEE. CDR3 length equals 13 residues. CDR3 in amino acids: CASSYQGGTEAFF. The DNA of the CDR3 is TGTGCCAGCAGCTATCAGGGTGGCACTGAAGCTTTCTTT.

The chain links TRBV2 to TRBJ2-1; TRBD2 is a possible D gene (5 bases). This CDR3 is built from 14 residues. The ends were cut back, 4 bases at V and 7 bases at J, with 14 bases in the middle. The V gene's germline CDR1 is SNHLY and CDR2 FYNNEI. CDR3 DNA sequence: TGTGCCAGCAGTGGCTCAGGAGGCTGGAATGAGCAGTTCTTC. As protein: CASSGSGGWNEQFF. The full variable domain, rest sourced from reference TRBV2 and TRBJ2-1, is EPEVTQTPSHQVTQMGQEVILRCVPISNHLYFYWYRQILGQKVEFLVSFYNNEISEKSEIFDDQFSVERPDGSNFTLKIRSTKLEDSAMYFCASSGSGGWNEQFFGPGTRLTVL.

This clonotype was counted only a few times. This sequence joins TRBV28 and TRBJ2-1, with 14 positions matching TRBD2. Per germline, CDR1 MDHEN and CDR2 SYDVKM. Trimming cost V 5 bases and J 6 bases; bases outside gene matches: 3. The CDR3 is 15 amino acids. The CDR3 region is CASSGTSGGINEQFF. The CDR3 DNA sequence: TGTGCCAGCAGTGGGACTAGCGGGGGAATCAATGAGCAGTTCTTC.

The table lists this clonotype with a few counts. V usage is TRBV9 and J usage is TRBJ2-6; 8 nucleotides match TRBD1. Looked up from germline, CDR1 is SGDLS and CDR2 is YYNGEE. This CDR3 is 18 amino acids long. After removal of 0 bases from V and 1 base from J, the junction contained 6 bases not matched to a gene. CDR3 in amino acids: CASSVAGQGASGANVLTF. DNA for the CDR3: TGTGCCAGCAGCGTAGCTGGGCAGGGGGCTTCTGGGGCCAACGTCCTGACTTTC.

This clonotype was picked up one time. The junction departs from germline at one end; a sequencing error may be responsible. CDR3 DNA: TGTGCTAGCAGCTTTAGCGGGAAGAACGGGGAGCTGTTTTTT. It is translated as CASSFSGKNGELFF. The gene calls are TRBV7-7 and TRBJ2-2; 8 bases line up with TRBD2. Looked up from germline, CDR1 is SSHAT and CDR2 is FNYEAQ (reference sequence). The CDR3 contains 14 residues.

The sample holds one count of this clonotype. This chain uses TRBV14 with TRBJ2-3, with D possibly being TRBD1 (7 bases). Deletions cut 0 bases from V and 6 bases from J, with 16 bases between. CDR1 and CDR2 (germline): SGHDN, FVKESK. CDR3 size: 16 residues. CDR3 nucleotides: TGTGCCAGCAGCCAAGATTCCGGGCCAGGGGGGGATACGCAGTATTTT. Its translation is CASSQDSGPGGDTQYF.

This sequence joins TRBV7-6 and TRBJ2-4; weak D call: TRBD2 (6 bases). The J call may be faulty, since TRBJ2-7 better matches the DNA end. The CDR3 has 15 residues. CDR1 is SGHVS, CDR2 FNYEAQ, per germline. CDR3 sequence (DNA): TGTGCCAGCAGCTCGGGACTTAACCTCGACTACGAGCAGTACTTC. Translated, it gives CASSSGLNLDYEQYF.

The chain links TRBV6-5 to TRBJ2-5; TRBD2 matches at 9 bases. The CDR3 runs 16 residues. Germline V gene data show CDR1 as MNHEY and CDR2 as SVGAGI. V shed 0 bases and J 11 bases; nucleotides not matched to a gene: 13. The CDR3 sequence: CASSYSGTSYGNEQYF. The CDR3 DNA reads TGTGCCAGCAGTTACTCCGGGACTAGCTACGGCAATGAGCAGTACTTC.

This clonotype was found once. V gene TRBV7-2 combines with J gene TRBJ1-3, with a tentative D call TRBD1 (5 bases). With 2 bases removed from V and 4 bases from J, the gap between germline ends came to 12 bases. The CDR3 covers 15 residues. Looked up from germline, CDR1 is SGHTA and CDR2 is FQGNSA. CDR3 region: CASSLQGGVGNTIYF. The CDR3 DNA reads as TGTGCCAGCAGCTTACAGGGAGGTGTGGGAAACACCATATATTTT. The full variable domain, with the rest looked up from reference TRBV7-2 and TRBJ1-3, is GAGVSQSPSNKVTEKGKDVELRCDPISGHTALYWYRQSLGQGLEFLIYFQGNSAPDKSGLPSDRFSAERTGGSVSTLTIQRTQQEDSAVYLCASSLQGGVGNTIYFGEGSWLTVV.

The chain combines TRBV6-1 with TRBJ1-5; 8 positions agree with TRBD1. The CDR3 runs to 15 residues. After removal of 5 bases from V and 4 bases from J, the junction contained 7 bases not matched to a gene. From germline, CDR1 is MNHNS and CDR2 SASEGT. The CDR3 DNA reads TGTGCCAGCAGTAGCCGGGACAGGTCAAATCAGCCCCAGCATTTT. Translated, it gives CASSSRDRSNQPQHF.

The chain recombines TRBV29-1 with TRBJ2-7; TRBD1 aligns across 8 bases. V dropped 6 bases and J dropped 3; count of bases not matched to a gene: 4. The germline gives CDR1 SQVTM, CDR2 ANQGSEA. The CDR3 totals 12 residues. The CDR3 nucleotides read TGCAGCGTGGGGGACAGGAACTACGAGCAGTACTTC. Translation gives CSVGDRNYEQYF.

The gene calls are TRBV20-1 and TRBJ2-3; 12 bases match TRBD2. The V and J ends lost 6 bases and 5 bases, in that order; junction bases with no gene match: 18. The CDR3 is made up of 18 amino acids. Germline V CDR1 and CDR2: DFQATT, SNEGSKA (reference sequence). The CDR3: CSARIPGTSGLFRDTQYF. The CDR3 DNA is TGCAGTGCCCGTATCCCCGGGACTAGCGGGCTTTTTAGAGATACGCAGTATTTT.

This clonotype was detected only a few times. J is TRBJ2-1 and V is TRBV7-9; 11 bases agree with TRBD2. Looked up from germline, CDR1 is SEHNR and CDR2 is FQNEAQ (reference sequence). Losses at the gene ends were 5 bases for V and 0 bases for J; bases not matched to a gene: 3. The CDR3 extends over 16 amino acids. The CDR3 DNA reads TGTGCCAGCAGCCCTACTAGCGGGAGCTCCTACAATGAGCAGTTCTTC. Residues: CASSPTSGSSYNEQFF.

This sequence joins TRBV15 and TRBJ2-5, with a possible D match to TRBD2 (5 bases). The CDR3 loop spans 16 amino acids. Trimming left V 4 bases short and J 1 base short, with 16 bases between. Germline CDR1 reads LNHNV; CDR2 reads YYDKDF (reference sequence). The CDR3 protein is CATSTSGRHLQETQYF. The CDR3 nucleotides are TGTGCCACCAGCACCAGTGGGAGACACCTCCAAGAGACCCAGTACTTC.

The V call is TRBV30, the J call TRBJ2-1; 7 nucleotides agree with TRBD1. V shed 7 bases, J shed 9 bases, and the junction held 9 bases outside the gene matches. Per germline, CDR1 GTSNPN and CDR2 SVGIG (reference sequence). The CDR3 is 12 residues long. In DNA, the CDR3 is TGTGCCTACACGACAGGGCAGGGTGAGCAGTTCTTC. As protein: CAYTTGQGEQFF.

The chain employs TRBV30 and TRBJ2-4; TRBD1 agrees at 9 bases. With the DNA end fitting TRBJ2-7 better, the J assignment may be wrong. CDR1 GTSNPN and CDR2 SVGIG come from the germline V gene (reference sequence). The CDR3 is 17 residues long. This CDR3 reads CAWRLEPGQGNSYEQYF. The CDR3, as DNA: TGTGCCTGGAGGTTGGAGCCGGGACAGGGAAACTCCTACGAGCAGTACTTC.

The gene calls are TRBV2 and TRBJ2-3; no clear D. Germline V CDR1 and CDR2: SNHLY, FYNNEI. The V end lost 5 bases, the J end lost 4 bases, and 16 bases lay between the germline ends. CDR3 length equals 15 residues. CDR3 loop: CASSRGLRDSDTQYF. The CDR3 DNA is TGTGCCAGCAGTCGCGGTCTTCGCGATTCAGATACGCAGTATTTT.

V gene TRBV11-3 combines with J gene TRBJ2-1; 7 positions agree with TRBD2. CDR3 size: 17 residues. The junction had 10 bases not matched to a gene; V was cut back by 5 bases and J by 0 bases. Germline V gene sequence: CDR1 SGHNT, CDR2 YENEEA. This CDR3 reads CASSKRGLADSYNEQFF. As DNA, the CDR3 is TGTGCCAGCAGCAAACGGGGCCTAGCGGACTCCTACAATGAGCAGTTCTTC.